This T cell receptor (beta chain) was found in a study of T-cell reconstitution after alpha-beta-depleted transplantation in children. V lost 4 bases and J 7 bases, leaving 10 bases between the germline ends. CDR3 length: 13 residues. Looked up from germline, CDR1 is MNHEY and CDR2 is SVGAGI. As it was prepared, the TCRbeta library received unique molecular identifiers. MiXCR was run by TCRdb on the PCR reads, yielding one entry per CDR3 protein. The table lists approximately 650,000 distinct CDR3 sequences, 10% to 15% of them singletons. The material sequenced was PBMCs, taken before TCRalphabeta/CD19-depleted stem cell transplant. The clonotype originates from a girl aged 2 to 9 with congenital amegakaryocytic thrombocytopenia, due to receive a stem cell transplant. This chain connects TRBV6-5 to TRBJ2-2, with D perhaps TRBD1 (5 bases). The CDR3 region is CASSLQVGGELFF. In DNA, the CDR3 is TGTGCCAGCAGTTTACAGGTTGGCGGGGAGCTGTTTTTT.